These T cell receptor beta chains were read from a single sample in a study of PD-L1 blockade in urothelial cancer. Libraries were prepared by immunoSEQ multiplex PCR; TCRdb keeps only in-frame clonotypes and omits some of them. The sample yields tens of thousands of clones, around 88% seen once. This sample comprised PBMCs, obtained around atezolizumab (anti-PD-L1) treatment. The receptors shown here come from a woman aged 60-75 years with urothelial cancer. The CDR3 runs from the conserved cysteine through the conserved F or W. D genes are given only for firm matches. The size entry is marked missing in some rows and otherwise reads once, few, many or a size class.

D: TRBD1
J: TRBJ1-5
size: once
V: TRBV10-3
DNA: TGTGCCACCCGCCCCGGGACAGGGAATCAGCCCCAGCATTTT
CDR3: CATRPGTGNQPQHF

D: -
J: TRBJ2-1
size: -
V: TRBV11-2
DNA: TGTGCCAGCAGCTTATCGGGCAGGGCTGGGGAGCAGTTCTTC
CDR3: CASSLSGRAGEQFF

D: -
J: TRBJ1-1
size: -
V: TRBV19
DNA: TGTGCCAGTAGTTACGGAACGGGAAACACTGAAGCTTTCTTT
CDR3: CASSYGTGNTEAFF

D: -
J: TRBJ1-2
size: -
V: TRBV5-1
DNA: TGCGCCAGCAGCTTGGGGGGGCTGGGTGGCTACACCTTC
CDR3: CASSLGGLGGYTF

D: -
J: TRBJ2-7
size: few
V: TRBV5-8
DNA: TGTGCCAGCAGCTTTACTGAAGAGGGTTACGAGCAGTACTTC
CDR3: CASSFTEEGYEQYF

D: TRBD2
J: TRBJ2-7
size: -
V: TRBV7-8
DNA: TGTGCCAGCAGCTCCGCCGGGACTAGCGGGAGGTACGAGCAGTACTTC
CDR3: CASSSAGTSGRYEQYF

D: -
J: TRBJ1-1
size: -
V: TRBV2
DNA: TGTGCCAGCAGTGAAGCCGACAGCTCGAACACTGAAGCTTTCTTT
CDR3: CASSEADSSNTEAFF

D: TRBD1
J: TRBJ2-7
size: -
V: TRBV10-3
DNA: TGTGCCATCAGTGAGTTTTTCTCCGGGACAGGGTCGGACGAGCAGTACTTC
CDR3: CAISEFFSGTGSDEQYF

D: TRBD2
J: TRBJ2-1
size: -
V: TRBV2
DNA: TGTGCCAGCGGCTCCGGGACTAGCGGGAAGGATGAGCAGTTCTTC
CDR3: CASGSGTSGKDEQFF

D: -
J: TRBJ2-2
size: -
V: TRBV5-1
DNA: TGCGCCAGCAGCTTGAACAGCCCCGGCACCGGGGAGCTGTTTTTT
CDR3: CASSLNSPGTGELFF

D: TRBD2
J: TRBJ2-7
size: -
V: TRBV7-2
DNA: TGTGCCAGCAGCCCTCGACTAGCGGGCGTCAGCTCCTACGAGCAGTACTTC
CDR3: CASSPRLAGVSSYEQYF

D: TRBD1
J: TRBJ1-2
size: -
V: TRBV18
DNA: TGTGCCAGCTCACCACTAGACAGGGGGGACGACTATGGCTACACCTTC
CDR3: CASSPLDRGDDYGYTF

D: TRBD1
J: TRBJ1-2
size: few
V: TRBV28
DNA: TGTGCCAGCAGTTCCCCTCGGACAGGCCTTCTCTATGGCTACACCTTC
CDR3: CASSSPRTGLLYGYTF

D: TRBD1
J: TRBJ2-5
size: -
V: TRBV28
DNA: TGTGCCAGCAGTGAACAGGGGTTCGGGGAGACCCAGTACTTC
CDR3: CASSEQGFGETQYF

D: TRBD1
J: TRBJ1-2
size: -
V: TRBV19
DNA: TGTGCCAGTAGTACCCGGACAGGGTATAAGGTTGGCTACACCTTC
CDR3: CASSTRTGYKVGYTF

D: TRBD2
J: TRBJ2-2
size: few
V: TRBV9
DNA: TGTGCCAGCAGCGTAGGAACTAGCGGAAACACCGGGGAGCTGTTTTTT
CDR3: CASSVGTSGNTGELFF

D: -
J: TRBJ2-7
size: -
V: TRBV5-6
DNA: TGTGCCAGCACACCTCGGCAGGGGACCTACGAGCAGTACTTC
CDR3: CASTPRQGTYEQYF

D: TRBD2
J: TRBJ2-5
size: -
V: TRBV4-2
DNA: TGTGCCAGCAGCCCAGGAGGGGTAGCGGGGGAAGAGACCCAGTACTTC
CDR3: CASSPGGVAGEETQYF

D: TRBD2
J: TRBJ2-1
size: -
V: TRBV19
DNA: TGTGCCACCCGACCGGGACTAGCCTACAATGAGCAGTTCTTC
CDR3: CATRPGLAYNEQFF

D: -
J: TRBJ2-7
size: -
V: TRBV5-4
DNA: TGTGCCAGCAGCTTGGCAGGAGGGAAACAGGGGAGCGAGCAGTACTTC
CDR3: CASSLAGGKQGSEQYF

D: TRBD1
J: TRBJ2-1
size: -
V: TRBV5-4
DNA: TGTGCCAGCAGCTTGCTCGGGACAGGGGACAATGAGCAGTTCTTC
CDR3: CASSLLGTGDNEQFF

D: -
J: TRBJ1-1
size: -
V: TRBV11-2
DNA: TGTGCCAGCAGCTCTATATTCACTGAAGCTTTCTTT
CDR3: CASSSIFTEAFF

D: -
J: TRBJ1-2
size: -
V: TRBV6-4
DNA: TGTGCCAGCAGTGAGGCCAGGGGTTCGGATGGCTACACCTTC
CDR3: CASSEARGSDGYTF

D: -
J: TRBJ2-7
size: -
V: TRBV4-1
DNA: TGCGCCAGCAGCCAAGTTAGGCAGGGCGTCAGCGAGCAGTACTTC
CDR3: CASSQVRQGVSEQYF

D: -
J: TRBJ1-1
size: -
V: TRBV7-2
DNA: TGTGCCAGCAGCTCCGGAGCCCCGACGGCCACTGAAGCTTTCTTT
CDR3: CASSSGAPTATEAFF

D: TRBD1
J: TRBJ1-4
size: -
V: TRBV2
DNA: TGTGCCAGCAGGGAAGGGGGCTTTGAAAAACTGTTTTTT
CDR3: CASREGGFEKLFF

D: -
J: TRBJ2-7
size: -
V: TRBV5-1
DNA: TGCGCCAGCAGCCGTCCCACCCCCGGGGCGGGACGCGACGAGCAGTACTTC
CDR3: CASSRPTPGAGRDEQYF

D: TRBD1
J: TRBJ1-2
size: once
V: TRBV7-2
DNA: TGTGCCAGCAGCCCGGAGACAGGGGGAACGACTGATAACTATGGCTACACCTTC
CDR3: CASSPETGGTTDNYGYTF

D: TRBD1
J: TRBJ1-4
size: once
V: TRBV19
DNA: TGTGCCTCAATGACAGGGTGGTCAACTAATGAAAAACTGTTTTTT
CDR3: CASMTGWSTNEKLFF

D: -
J: TRBJ2-7
size: -
V: TRBV7-2
DNA: TGTGCCAGCAGGTTGACAGAATCCTACGAGCAGTACTTC
CDR3: CASRLTESYEQYF

D: -
J: TRBJ1-5
size: -
V: TRBV28
DNA: TGTGCCAGCACCTATCCCCAGGGGTCCTCCCCGCCCCAGCATTTT
CDR3: CASTYPQGSSPPQHF

D: TRBD1
J: TRBJ2-3
size: -
V: TRBV19
DNA: TGTGCCAGTAGGAGGACAGGGGGCTCCACAGATACGCAGTATTTT
CDR3: CASRRTGGSTDTQYF

D: TRBD2
J: TRBJ2-5
size: few
V: TRBV5-5
DNA: TGTGCCAGCAGCTTCCTTCCGGGACTACAAGAGACCCAGTACTTC
CDR3: CASSFLPGLQETQYF

D: TRBD1
J: TRBJ1-2
size: -
V: TRBV19
DNA: TGTGCCAGCGCTGACGGTCGTGGCAGGGGGCTCGGCTACACCTTC
CDR3: CASADGRGRGLGYTF

D: TRBD1
J: TRBJ2-3
size: once
V: TRBV7-2
DNA: TGTGCCAGCCTTACAGGGGGTGGGGATACGCAGTATTTT
CDR3: CASLTGGGDTQYF

D: TRBD2
J: TRBJ2-3
size: -
V: TRBV2
DNA: TGTGCCATCTCCACGGACCCGACTAGCGGGATCACAGATACGCAGTATTTT
CDR3: CAISTDPTSGITDTQYF

D: -
J: TRBJ1-2
size: -
V: TRBV6-5
DNA: TGTGCCAGCAGTTACGCGGCAGCCACTAACTATGGCTACACCTTC
CDR3: CASSYAAATNYGYTF

D: -
J: TRBJ2-2
size: -
V: TRBV6-5
DNA: TGTGCCAGCAGTTATAGCACAAGTGAACGGGAGCTGTTTTTT
CDR3: CASSYSTSERELFF

D: TRBD2
J: TRBJ2-1
size: -
V: TRBV19
DNA: TGTGCCAGTAGTGTCGGTCTAGCGGGAGACTTTGGGTCCTACAATGAGCAGTTCTTC
CDR3: CASSVGLAGDFGSYNEQFF

D: TRBD1
J: TRBJ2-3
size: -
V: TRBV5-8
DNA: TGTGCCAGCAGCTTAGGGACAGTTATAACAGATACGCAGTATTTT
CDR3: CASSLGTVITDTQYF

D: -
J: TRBJ2-7
size: -
V: TRBV15
DNA: TGTGCCACCAGCAGGGGGGCAGGCCTGATTGCCTACGAGCAGTACTTC
CDR3: CATSRGAGLIAYEQYF

D: TRBD1
J: TRBJ1-2
size: -
V: TRBV6-1
DNA: TGTGCCAGCAGTAGGACAGGGGAAAACTATGGCTACACCTTC
CDR3: CASSRTGENYGYTF

D: TRBD2
J: TRBJ2-3
size: -
V: TRBV7-9
DNA: TGTGCCAGCAGCGACCAACTAGCGGTTCCCCGGGATACGCAGTATTTT
CDR3: CASSDQLAVPRDTQYF

D: TRBD1
J: TRBJ1-5
size: once
V: TRBV18
DNA: TGTGCCAGCTCACCACCGTCCGGGACAGGGGGCAATCAGCCCCAGCATTTT
CDR3: CASSPPSGTGGNQPQHF

D: TRBD1
J: TRBJ2-3
size: -
V: TRBV7-9
DNA: TGTGCCAGCAGCCCCTTGAAGGGGACAGCGACAGATACGCAGTATTTT
CDR3: CASSPLKGTATDTQYF

D: TRBD1
J: TRBJ1-4
size: once
V: TRBV4-3
DNA: TGCGCCAGCAGCCAGACCGGGACAGGGGTTGAAAAACTGTTTTTT
CDR3: CASSQTGTGVEKLFF

D: -
J: TRBJ2-7
size: -
V: TRBV5-5
DNA: TGTGCCAGCAGCTTAGTCCGACAGTCCTACGAGCAGTACTTC
CDR3: CASSLVRQSYEQYF

D: TRBD1
J: TRBJ1-6
size: -
V: TRBV29-1
DNA: TGCAGCGTTCTTACAGGGGGCAGAAATTCACCCCTCCACTTT
CDR3: CSVLTGGRNSPLHF

D: -
J: TRBJ2-3
size: once
V: TRBV5-1
DNA: TGCGCCAGCAGCTTGGGGGCAGGCTCTAGCACAGATACGCAGTATTTT
CDR3: CASSLGAGSSTDTQYF

D: -
J: TRBJ1-1
size: -
V: TRBV11-2
DNA: TGTGCCAGCAGCTTAGAAGCCATGGCTGAAGCTTTCTTT
CDR3: CASSLEAMAEAFF

D: TRBD2
J: TRBJ2-1
size: -
V: TRBV9
DNA: TGTGCCAGCAGCGCTAGCGGGGAAGACTACAATGAGCAGTTCTTC
CDR3: CASSASGEDYNEQFF

D: -
J: TRBJ2-1
size: -
V: TRBV28
DNA: TGTGCCAGCAGGGGCGGGAAGGGGCGTATCAATGAGCAGTTCTTC
CDR3: CASRGGKGRINEQFF

D: -
J: TRBJ1-1
size: -
V: TRBV19
DNA: TGTGCCAGTAGTATCAACCAGGGGACTGAAGCTTTCTTT
CDR3: CASSINQGTEAFF

D: -
J: TRBJ2-1
size: -
V: TRBV6-4
DNA: TGTGCCAGCAGTGACTCTACTCGTCGCGGGCTCAATGAGCAGTTCTTC
CDR3: CASSDSTRRGLNEQFF

D: -
J: TRBJ2-3
size: -
V: TRBV5-1
DNA: TGCGCCAGCAGCTATAGCGGACATAGCACAGATACGCAGTATTTT
CDR3: CASSYSGHSTDTQYF